A selection of T cell receptor beta chains follows, all from one sample in a study of blood T cell repertoires in COVID-19. Assay used: immunoSEQ multiplex PCR; TCRdb lists only in-frame clones, some missing. The sample yields about 250,000 clones, over 70% seen once. Sequencing was done on a sample of peripheral blood. These receptors all stem from a man between 35 and 55 years old with acute or convalescent COVID-19. CDR3s include the opening cysteine and the closing phenylalanine or tryptophan. Fields, in order: V gene, clone size, D gene, J gene, CDR3 DNA, CDR3 protein. The D gene is left open where the match is weak. Part of the rows lack a size; the others show once, few, many or a class for expanded clones.

>TRBV19|-|-|TRBJ2-3
TGTGCCAGTAAAGGAGGTACAGATACGCAGTATTTT
CASKGGTDTQYF
>TRBV11-2|many|TRBD1|TRBJ1-5
TGTGCCAGCAGCAGACAGGGGCAGGGACAGCCCCAGCATTTT
CASSRQGQGQPQHF
>TRBV29-1|-|-|TRBJ2-3
TGCAGCGGCTACACTAACAGGGAGAGGACAGATACGCAGTATTTT
CSGYTNRERTDTQYF
>TRBV11-3|few|TRBD1|TRBJ2-7
TGTGCCAGCAGCTTAGACGCTCGGGGACAGGGGGATTACGAGCAGTACTTC
CASSLDARGQGDYEQYF
>TRBV3-1/TRBV3-2|-|-|TRBJ2-1
TGTGCCAGCAGCCGAGGACTATACAATGAGCAGTTCTTC
CASSRGLYNEQFF
>TRBV9|-|-|TRBJ1-1
TGTGCCAGCAGCGTAAGGGGAGGTGGCACTGAAGCTTTCTTT
CASSVRGGGTEAFF
>TRBV10-2|-|-|TRBJ2-7
TGCGCCAGCAGTGACAACCCTCGGGAGCAGTACTTC
CASSDNPREQYF
>TRBV9|-|TRBD2|TRBJ2-1
TGTGCCAGCAGCCTAACTAGCGGGAATTACAATGAGCAGTTCTTC
CASSLTSGNYNEQFF
>TRBV29-1|-|-|TRBJ1-1
TGCAGCGGTATTAGGGGTGGAGGGACTGAAGCTTTCTTT
CSGIRGGGTEAFF
>TRBV29-1|-|TRBD1|TRBJ1-2
TGCAGCGTCTGGGACAGGGGGCGAAGGTATGGCTACACCTTC
CSVWDRGRRYGYTF
>TRBV9|-|TRBD1|TRBJ1-1
TGTGCCAGCAGCGTTCAAGGGGGCTTAGACCAAGCTTTCTTT
CASSVQGGLDQAFF
>TRBV11-2|-|TRBD1|TRBJ2-7
TGTGCCAGCAGCTTAGGGACAGGGGGGTACGAGCAGTACTTC
CASSLGTGGYEQYF
>TRBV6-1|-|-|TRBJ2-1
TGTGCCAGCAGTGAATCGTTCTATCCGGGAGAATTGTTTGAGCAGTTCTTC
CASSESFYPGELFEQFF
>TRBV11-2|-|-|TRBJ1-1
TGTGCCAGCAGCTTACAGGGAGGTACGGGAGAAGCTTTCTTT
CASSLQGGTGEAFF
>TRBV11-2|once|-|TRBJ2-7
TGTGCCAGCAGCTACCGGTTCGCGGGACCCTTCTACGAGCAGTACTTC
CASSYRFAGPFYEQYF
>TRBV5-1|-|TRBD1|TRBJ1-4
TGCGCCAGCAGCTGGACCGGGACAGGGAATGCTAATGAAAAACTGTTTTTT
CASSWTGTGNANEKLFF
>TRBV19|few|TRBD1|TRBJ2-2
TGTGCCAGTAGCACCGGGACAGAAGTCACCGGGGAGCTGTTTTTT
CASSTGTEVTGELFF
>TRBV6-6|once|-|TRBJ1-2
TGTGCCAGCAGTTACTCCCCTGGGACAACTAATGGCTACACCTTC
CASSYSPGTTNGYTF
>TRBV5-1|-|-|TRBJ1-1
TGCGCCAGCAGCCGGAGTTATGAGGGTGGGACTGAAGCTTTCTTT
CASSRSYEGGTEAFF
>TRBV5-5|-|-|TRBJ1-4
TGTGCCAGCAGCCTAGTTTCAACCTCTAATGAAAAACTGTTTTTT
CASSLVSTSNEKLFF
>TRBV30|once|TRBD2|TRBJ2-1
TGTGCCTGGAGCGCAGCGATGGGACTAGCGGGGCTCAGACACAATGAGCAGTTCTTC
CAWSAAMGLAGLRHNEQFF
>TRBV11-2|-|-|TRBJ1-3
TGTGCCAGCAGCTTAGTATCAGGGTTTACTGGAAACACCATATATTTT
CASSLVSGFTGNTIYF
>TRBV10-3|-|TRBD2|TRBJ2-7
TGTGCCATCAGTGATAGCGGGAGTACTCGTGAGCAGTACTTC
CAISDSGSTREQYF